This is a list of T cell receptor beta chains from one sample in a study of identifying expanded T cells in peripheral blood. Produced via immunoSEQ multiplex PCR; TCRdb's table is partial and in-frame only. The table includes approximately 86,000 clones, 70% to 90% detected once. The sequenced material came from blood. The receptors shown here come from a person aged 18 to 75 in good health. Each CDR3 is given with its conserved first and last residue. The D gene is left open where the match is weak. Expanded clones get a size class; other rows say once, few or many, or leave the size out.

j_gene	v_gene	abundance	d_gene	CDR3nt	CDR3aa
TRBJ1-1	TRBV29-1	NA	TRBD1	TGCAGCGTTGGGAGGACAGGAATGAACACTGAAGCTTTCTTT	CSVGRTGMNTEAFF
TRBJ2-2	TRBV5-4	NA	NA	TGTGCCAGCAGCTTGGCAGGGTTAAACACCGGGGAGCTGTTTTTT	CASSLAGLNTGELFF
TRBJ2-1	TRBV6-6	NA	NA	TGTGCCAGCGGCGTGGTGGAGCAGTTCTTC	CASGVVEQFF
TRBJ1-2	TRBV7-2	many	TRBD1	TGTGCCAGCAGCCGACAGGGGGCGGGAGGCTACACCTTC	CASSRQGAGGYTF
TRBJ2-7	TRBV9	NA	NA	TGTGCCAGCAGCGTCTGGGGGGAGTCCTACGAGCAGTACTTC	CASSVWGESYEQYF
TRBJ2-1	TRBV7-9	NA	NA	TGTGCCAGCAGCTTCCTAGCGAGGAACAATGAGCAGTTCTTC	CASSFLARNNEQFF
TRBJ2-7	TRBV21-1	NA	NA	TGTGCCAGCAGCACAAGGGTACAGGGGATCTACGAGCAGTACTTC	CASSTRVQGIYEQYF
TRBJ1-1	TRBV11-3	NA	NA	TGTGCCAGCAGCAGACAACAGGGAGGTGACACTGAAGCTTTCTTT	CASSRQQGGDTEAFF
TRBJ1-4	TRBV6-5	NA	NA	TGTGCCAGCAGTTACACCCAGGGGCAGGGTAATGAAAAACTGTTTTTT	CASSYTQGQGNEKLFF
TRBJ2-7	TRBV7-8	NA	NA	TGTGCCAGCAGCTTAGACCCCTACGAGCAGTACTTC	CASSLDPYEQYF
TRBJ2-1	TRBV5-6	once	NA	TGTGCCAGCAGCCCCCAAACGAGGGCTAACAATGAGCAGTTCTTC	CASSPQTRANNEQFF
TRBJ2-5	TRBV29-1	NA	NA	TGCAGCGCCCAAACGGACAGAGAGACCCAGTACTTC	CSAQTDRETQYF
TRBJ1-2	TRBV5-1	NA	NA	TGCGCCAGCAGCTTGGAGACCGCTAACTATGGCTACACCTTC	CASSLETANYGYTF
TRBJ1-6	TRBV30	NA	TRBD1	TGTGCCTGGAGTGTACAGGGGACAGGGTATAATTCACCCCTCCACTTT	CAWSVQGTGYNSPLHF
TRBJ2-1	TRBV4-3	NA	TRBD2	TGCGCCAGCAGCCAAGAGCGGGGGGGATTCTACAATGAGCAGTTCTTC	CASSQERGGFYNEQFF
TRBJ1-2	TRBV7-9	once	NA	TGTGCCAGCAGCTTGTATGGGATGTGGACCTTC	CASSLYGMWTF
TRBJ1-1	TRBV7-9	NA	NA	TGTGCCAGCAGCTCAATCACCGGGCCGAAGAACACTGAAGCTTTCTTT	CASSSITGPKNTEAFF
TRBJ2-5	TRBV9	NA	NA	TGTGCCAGCAGTGCCGCTCGGGTTTCGCGCCAAGAGACCCAGTACTTC	CASSAARVSRQETQYF
TRBJ2-2	TRBV7-6	NA	TRBD1	TGTGCCAGCAGTCTCAGGACAGGGACTAACACCGGGGAGCTGTTTTTT	CASSLRTGTNTGELFF
TRBJ1-2	TRBV6-1	NA	NA	TGTGCCAGCACCTTACGGTTGGGTGGGGTCTATGGCTACACCTTC	CASTLRLGGVYGYTF
TRBJ1-1	TRBV11-3	NA	NA	TGTGCCAGCAGCTTACCCCCAGGGATCTACAACACTGAAGCTTTCTTT	CASSLPPGIYNTEAFF
TRBJ1-2	TRBV27	NA	NA	TGTGCCAGCAGTTTATCGGCAGGGGAAAGCTATGGCTACACCTTC	CASSLSAGESYGYTF
TRBJ1-1	TRBV4-3	NA	NA	TGCGCCAGCAGCCAATCTTCCCTGGCGTTGGGGACTGAAGCTTTCTTT	CASSQSSLALGTEAFF
TRBJ2-2	TRBV7-8	NA	TRBD1	TGTGCCAGCAGCTCCGAGGGGGGACAGGGAACCGGGGAGCTGTTTTTT	CASSSEGGQGTGELFF
TRBJ2-5	TRBV5-6	once	NA	TGTGCCAGCAGCTTAGGGCAGGTTCGAGAGACCCAGTACTTC	CASSLGQVRETQYF
TRBJ2-7	TRBV11-3	NA	TRBD1	TGTGCCAGCAGCTTACGGGCAGGGGGTACCTCCTACGAGCAGTACTTC	CASSLRAGGTSYEQYF
TRBJ2-7	TRBV5-4	NA	NA	TGTGCCAGCAGCTTAGGGGGGGCCGGACGCGAGCAGTACTTC	CASSLGGAGREQYF
TRBJ2-1	TRBV7-6	NA	NA	TGTGCCAGCAGCTTAGAAGCGGCCAGCTCCTACAATGAGCAGTTCTTC	CASSLEAASSYNEQFF
TRBJ1-3	TRBV6-6	NA	TRBD1	TGTGCCAGCAGCAACAAGGACAGGCCCTCTGGAAACACCATATATTTT	CASSNKDRPSGNTIYF
TRBJ1-2	TRBV7-2	once	NA	TGTGCCAGCAGCACCATGGGGGTCAGGGAGGGCTACACCTTC	CASSTMGVREGYTF
TRBJ2-5	TRBV7-7	once	NA	TGTGCCAGCAGCTTATCGGTCGCTACTAGAGCCATCGAGACCCAGTACTTC	CASSLSVATRAIETQYF
TRBJ2-5	TRBV7-7	NA	NA	TGTGCCAGCAGCTTAGTCACCGGGGCAGAGACCCAGTACTTC	CASSLVTGAETQYF